One and the same sample provided the 7 T cell receptor beta chains below, sequenced in a study of shared clonotypes between healthy human individuals. The method was immunoSEQ multiplex PCR; TCRdb's version includes in-frame clones alone and lacks a portion of them. Of some 2.1 million clones listed, 95% were seen once; the top ten hold around 0.13%. Sequenced: naive CD4+ T cells sorted from blood. Subset in this sample: CD45RA+ positively selected. All receptors derive from a man aged 18 to 30 in good health.

The genes are TRBV28 and TRBJ1-2; 8 nucleotides match TRBD1. CDR3 length equals 14 residues. V lost 6 bases to trimming and J lost 4 bases; unmatched junction nucleotides: 7. CDR1 and CDR2 (germline): MDHEN, SYDVKM. CDR3 DNA sequence: TGTGCCAGCAGCGAATCCGACAGGGGCTATGGCTACACCTTC. It encodes CASSESDRGYGYTF.

The chain uses TRBV5-6 and TRBJ1-1, with unresolved D. Trimming removed 4 bases at V and 4 bases at J, with 17 bases between. Per germline, CDR1 SGHDT and CDR2 YYEEEE. CDR3 length: 15 residues. The CDR3 DNA is TGTGCCAGCAGCCGGCCCCTTGCAATGGCCACTGAAGCTTTCTTT. It translates to CASSRPLAMATEAFF.

This clone has only one observation. The gene calls are TRBV4-1 and TRBJ2-2; D is unclear. This CDR3 contains 14 residues. Germline V gives CDR1 MGHRA, CDR2 YSYEKL. The germline V and J ends were trimmed by 0 bases and 5 bases, with 7 bases remaining between them. The CDR3 protein is CASSQDIQTGELFF. DNA of the CDR3: TGCGCCAGCAGCCAAGATATACAGACCGGGGAGCTGTTTTTT.

The chain has TRBV7-3 and TRBJ1-6, with TRBD1 identical over 7 bases. V shed 5 bases and J 8 bases; nucleotides not matched to a gene: 9. Germline lookup yields CDR1 SGHTA and CDR2 FQGTGA. The CDR3 runs to 15 residues. DNA of the CDR3: TGTGCCAGCAGCCCCACGGACAGGACGGATTCACCCCTCCACTTT. It is translated as CASSPTDRTDSPLHF.

The DNA of the CDR3 is TGTGCCAGCAGCGTAGGGGCTAGCGGGAAAACAGATACGCAGTATTTT. Its translation: CASSVGASGKTDTQYF. This chain uses TRBV9 with TRBJ2-3; 9 bases are a match to TRBD2. The germline CDR1 and CDR2 sequences are SGDLS and YYNGEE. Unmatched junction bases numbered 5, after V lost 0 bases and J lost 3 bases. There are 16 residues in the CDR3. Looking up the rest from reference TRBV9 and TRBJ2-3 gives the full variable domain: DSGVTQTPKHLITATGQRVTLRCSPRSGDLSVYWYQQSLDQGLQFLIQYYNGEERAKGNILERFSAQQFPDLHSELNLSSLELGDSALYFCASSVGASGKTDTQYFGPGTRLTVL.

J is TRBJ2-3 and V is TRBV4-3; TRBD2 matches 12 bases. The CDR3 covers 17 residues. Germline trimming cut 1 base from V and 1 base from J; bases unmatched to any gene: 3. The germline gives CDR1 LGHNA, CDR2 YSLEER. The CDR3 sequence is CASSQARLAGGTDTQYF. In nucleotides, the CDR3 is TGCGCCAGCAGCCAAGCCCGACTAGCGGGGGGCACAGATACGCAGTATTTT.

V is TRBV10-3 and J is TRBJ2-3; 8 nucleotides match TRBD2. Losses at the gene ends were 1 base for V and 3 bases for J; bases not matched to a gene: 6. The CDR3 runs to 16 residues. The germline V gene has CDR1 ENHRY and CDR2 SYGVKD. DNA for the CDR3: TGTGCCATCAGTGAGTTAAGCGGGAGCGGAACAGATACGCAGTATTTT. Its translation: CAISELSGSGTDTQYF.